This T cell receptor (beta chain) was sequenced in a study of blood T cell repertoires in COVID-19. As for the study in general: The analysed material was cDNA or gDNA that came from T cells, B-cell-depleted T cells, or PBMCs.

The table came from immunoSEQ multiplex PCR; TCRdb's copy has only in-frame clones and leaves some out. The profile shows under 150,000 clones, 84% of them singletons. Deletions cut 2 bases from V and 5 bases from J, with 13 bases between. Looked up from germline, CDR1 is SEHNR and CDR2 is FQNEAQ (reference sequence). This CDR3 spans 14 amino acids. This TCR was recovered from a man aged 50 or older in a cohort exposed to, infected with or recovered from COVID-19 (not recorded which). Source material: PBMCs or T cells enriched from blood (not recorded which). The chain uses TRBV7-9 and TRBJ2-7, with D maybe TRBD1 (5 bases). This CDR3 is CASSLYVTDHEQYF. CDR3 sequence (DNA): TGTGCCAGCAGCTTATATGTGACAGATCACGAGCAGTACTTC.